Listed below are T cell receptor beta chains from one sample, sequenced in a study of cytomegalovirus exposure and HLA in healthy donors. This table comes from immunoSEQ multiplex PCR, and its TCRdb copy is limited to in-frame clones, with some not included. The table records around 150,000 clones, about 75% of them present only once. The source material was PBMCs. These receptors originate from a man between 18 and 29 years old in good health and CMV-seropositive. Each CDR3 is given with its conserved first and last residue. D genes are given only for firm matches. Clone size is stated in some rows and not others, as once, few, many or a class when expanded.

j_call	v_call	clone_size	d_call	cdr3_aa	cdr3_nt
TRBJ1-4	TRBV30	-	-	CAWRAMGTSEKLFF	TGTGCCTGGAGAGCGATGGGGACAAGTGAAAAACTGTTTTTT
TRBJ1-1	TRBV28	-	-	CASSMGGSRWTEAFF	TGTGCCAGCTCCATGGGGGGTTCGAGGTGGACTGAAGCTTTCTTT
TRBJ1-1	TRBV14	-	-	CASSQDYKNTEAFF	TGTGCCAGCAGCCAAGATTACAAAAACACTGAAGCTTTCTTT
TRBJ1-1	TRBV2	once	-	CASDRQGTTEAFF	TGTGCCAGTGATCGGCAGGGGACAACTGAAGCTTTCTTT
TRBJ2-1	TRBV7-2	-	-	CASNPAGSSYNEQFF	TGTGCCAGCAACCCGGCGGGGAGCTCCTACAATGAGCAGTTCTTC
TRBJ2-3	TRBV11-2	-	-	CASSLWGGMTDTQYF	TGTGCCAGCAGCTTATGGGGGGGCATGACAGATACGCAGTATTTT
TRBJ1-4	TRBV28	-	-	CASSSAGATNEKLFF	TGTGCCAGCAGTTCCGCAGGGGCAACTAATGAAAAACTGTTTTTT
TRBJ1-1	TRBV7-2	-	TRBD1	CASSFGQGVTEAFF	TGTGCCAGCAGCTTCGGACAGGGAGTCACTGAAGCTTTCTTT
TRBJ2-2	TRBV4-2	-	TRBD2	CASSQRESGGLFF	TGTGCCAGCAGCCAAAGGGAAAGCGGGGGGTTGTTTTTT
TRBJ1-3	TRBV12-5	-	TRBD1	CASGLGQTGGSGNTIYF	TGTGCTAGTGGTTTGGGACAAACAGGGGGCTCTGGAAACACCATATATTTT
TRBJ1-1	TRBV15	-	-	CATSTTSRGTEAFF	TGTGCCACCAGCACAACCTCTAGGGGCACTGAAGCTTTCTTT
TRBJ2-1	TRBV14	-	TRBD2	CASSGLAGVYSYNEQFF	TGTGCCAGCAGCGGACTAGCGGGGGTATACTCCTACAATGAGCAGTTCTTC
TRBJ1-3	TRBV6-5	-	-	CASSPTEKRNTIYF	TGTGCCAGCAGCCCGACAGAAAAAAGAAACACCATATATTTT
TRBJ2-5	TRBV30	-	TRBD1	CACGQGEETQYF	TGTGCCTGCGGACAGGGTGAGGAGACCCAGTACTTC
TRBJ2-2	TRBV2	-	TRBD1	CASIGTAGELFF	TGTGCCAGCATTGGGACAGCCGGGGAGCTGTTTTTT
TRBJ2-5	TRBV19	-	TRBD2	CASSPGTSGRETQYF	TGTGCCAGTAGTCCCGGGACTAGCGGGAGGGAGACCCAGTACTTC
TRBJ1-2	TRBV11-2	-	TRBD1	CASSLERGLGYGYTF	TGTGCCAGCAGCTTAGAGAGGGGGCTGGGCTATGGCTACACCTTC
TRBJ1-2	TRBV19	once	-	CASRTPDKPAGYTF	TGTGCCAGTAGAACCCCGGACAAGCCTGCTGGCTACACCTTC
TRBJ1-1	TRBV19	-	-	CASSTQGSVANTEAFF	TGTGCCAGTAGTACACAGGGAAGCGTGGCGAACACTGAAGCTTTCTTT
TRBJ2-1	TRBV4-1	-	TRBD2	CASGTGLAGTNEQFF	TGCGCCAGCGGTACGGGACTAGCGGGGACCAATGAGCAGTTCTTC
TRBJ2-3	TRBV15	medium-sized	TRBD2	CATSRGEGLAIWDSTDTQYF	TGTGCCACCAGCAGAGGAGAGGGACTAGCAATATGGGATAGCACAGATACGCAGTATTTT
TRBJ2-1	TRBV30	-	-	CAWTGSSYNEQFF	TGTGCCTGGACCGGTAGCTCCTACAATGAGCAGTTCTTC
TRBJ1-2	TRBV7-8	-	TRBD1	CASSPGQGRQGYTF	TGTGCCAGCAGCCCCGGACAGGGACGACAGGGCTACACCTTC
TRBJ2-2	TRBV11-2	-	-	CASSAYQNRANTGELFF	TGTGCCAGCAGCGCTTACCAAAACAGGGCCAACACCGGGGAGCTGTTTTTT
TRBJ1-2	TRBV2	-	-	CASSEGQDGYTF	TGTGCCAGCAGTGAAGGGCAGGATGGCTACACCTTC
TRBJ1-1	TRBV7-9	-	TRBD1	CASSLGQGRTEAFF	TGTGCCAGCAGCTTGGGACAGGGGAGAACTGAAGCTTTCTTT
TRBJ2-5	TRBV10-1	-	TRBD2	CASIPRGGGPYQETQYF	TGCGCCAGCATCCCGAGGGGCGGGGGGCCGTACCAAGAGACCCAGTACTTC
TRBJ2-2	TRBV6-5	-	-	CASRTATGELFF	TGTGCCAGCAGGACAGCCACCGGGGAGCTGTTTTTT
TRBJ2-1	TRBV11-2	few	-	CASSPGNEQFF	TGTGCCAGCAGCCCCGGGAATGAGCAGTTCTTC
TRBJ2-5	TRBV7-2	-	TRBD2	CASSLGLAEETQYF	TGTGCCAGCAGCTTAGGACTAGCTGAGGAGACCCAGTACTTC
TRBJ1-4	TRBV28	-	TRBD1	CASSFPGQGGEKLFF	TGTGCCAGCAGTTTCCCGGGACAGGGTGGCGAAAAACTGTTTTTT
TRBJ1-4	TRBV4-2	-	-	CASSQEGVLGEKLFF	TGTGCCAGCAGCCAAGAAGGAGTCTTAGGAGAAAAACTGTTTTTT
TRBJ2-1	TRBV7-6	-	TRBD1	CASSLDAGTGRYNEQFF	TGTGCCAGCAGCTTAGATGCCGGGACAGGCCGCTACAATGAGCAGTTCTTC
TRBJ1-2	TRBV7-2	-	TRBD1	CASSVNRGYGYTF	TGTGCCAGCAGCGTCAACAGGGGCTATGGCTACACCTTC
TRBJ2-1	TRBV27	-	TRBD2	CASNTLPPSGSTEQFF	TGTGCCAGCAATACCCTCCCTCCTAGCGGGAGTACTGAGCAGTTCTTC
TRBJ1-5	TRBV9	-	-	CASSLVVGGGNQPQHF	TGTGCCAGCAGCCTCGTGGTGGGAGGGGGCAATCAGCCCCAGCATTTT
TRBJ1-1	TRBV4-2	-	-	CASTAIRGSSTPEAFF	TGTGCCAGCACCGCCATACGGGGGTCGTCTACACCTGAAGCTTTCTTT
TRBJ2-1	TRBV6-4	-	TRBD2	CASSDPLGLAGGRYNEQFF	TGTGCCAGCAGTGACCCTCTTGGACTAGCGGGGGGGCGGTACAATGAGCAGTTCTTC
TRBJ1-2	TRBV7-6	-	TRBD1	CASSLVAHGQGKGYTF	TGTGCCAGCAGCTTAGTAGCCCATGGACAGGGTAAAGGATACACCTTC
TRBJ1-5	TRBV5-5	-	-	CASSWSGVVSQPQHF	TGTGCCAGCAGCTGGTCGGGGGTGGTAAGTCAGCCCCAGCATTTT
TRBJ2-1	TRBV7-9	-	-	CASSSSWSSYNEQFF	TGTGCCAGCAGCTCTAGCTGGAGCTCCTACAATGAGCAGTTCTTC
TRBJ2-5	TRBV6-6	-	-	CASNRQLAEETQYF	TGTGCCAGCAACCGCCAGCTAGCTGAAGAGACCCAGTACTTC